Listed below are T cell receptor beta chains from one sample, sequenced in a study of T cells expressing NK-cell markers. TCRdb reprocessed the 5' RACE reads and reports one entry per CDR3 protein, with no DNA. The ten most abundant clones cover 7.3% of a sample with some 450,000 distinct CDR3 sequences. Sequencing was performed on blood T cells: a sorted CD56 or NKG2C T cell subset, CD4+ or CD8+ T cells, or bulk PBMC T cells (not recorded which). These receptors were taken from a woman between 18 and 75 years old in good health. The CDR3 runs from the conserved cysteine through the conserved F or W.

J gene	V gene	CDR3 protein
TRBJ2-1	TRBV11-3	CASSLTSGPGRGEQFF
TRBJ2-1	TRBV7-3	CASSPTGTGINEQFF
TRBJ1-2	TRBV18	CASSPRTPTNYGYTF
TRBJ2-1	TRBV9	CASSVVVGYEQFF
TRBJ1-6	TRBV2	CASSDPGRYNSPLHF
TRBJ2-3	TRBV10-3	CAIGLAGAADTQYF
TRBJ2-1	TRBV11-2	CASSLPLTSGRSSYNEQFF
TRBJ2-7	TRBV28	CASRPGGASGEQYF
TRBJ1-5	TRBV11-3	CASGPQDSNQPQHF
TRBJ2-3	TRBV5-1	CASSLTSLPRDTQYF
TRBJ2-7	TRBV5-5	CASSLFRGPNSYEQYF
TRBJ2-1	TRBV7-3	CASSPGGVEQFF
TRBJ2-1	TRBV27	CASSLWGNNEQFF
TRBJ1-2	TRBV20-1	CSAKGQGYGYTF
TRBJ2-3	TRBV10-3	CAISAGTSGGAGDTQYF
TRBJ2-2	TRBV7-6	CASRPAGGANTGELFF
TRBJ2-3	TRBV11-2	CASSPGNLRDTQYF
TRBJ2-3	TRBV28	CASSLAEGADTQYF
TRBJ2-1	TRBV12-3/TRBV12-4	CASSTRDSKQFF
TRBJ2-7	TRBV6-1	CASRSTSADSYEQYF
TRBJ1-4	TRBV6-1	CASSQRQARGEKLFF
TRBJ1-5	TRBV19	CASSKGSGGGGRPQHF
TRBJ2-1	TRBV5-1	CASSFFGQGPPNEQFF
TRBJ2-7	TRBV29-1	CSVRVASSYEQYF
TRBJ2-1	TRBV6-4	CASSNMASGVHEQFF